These 2 T cell receptor beta chains originate from one sample sequenced in a study of T cells after yellow fever vaccination. TCRdb passed the 5' RACE reads through MiXCR, listing each CDR3 protein once. The profile covers 500,000 to 650,000 distinct CDR3 sequences, with 10% to 15% appearing a single time and about 16% taken by the ten largest. The specimen comprised PBMCs, sampled on the day of the yellow fever booster vaccination. These receptors all come from a man aged 30-40 years who received the YFV17D yellow fever vaccine.

This clonotype showed up just once. The junction does not match germline at one end; this may be a read error. The rearrangement uses TRBV14 and TRBJ2-7; 7 positions match TRBD2. The CDR3 spans 16 residues. Germline-derived CDR1 and CDR2 are SGHDN and FVKESK. CDR3 coding DNA: TGTGCCAACAGCCTCCGAGCGGGGCTAGGCTCCTACGAGCAGTACTTC. Translating it yields CANSLRAGLGSYEQYF.

Only a few counts were recorded for this clonotype. The gene calls are TRBV15 and TRBJ2-1; maybe TRBD1 (6 bases). Germline CDR1 and CDR2: LNHNV and YYDKDF (reference sequence). This CDR3 region has 16 residues. V shed 4 bases and J shed 8 bases, with 21 bases lying between them. In DNA form, the CDR3 reads TGTGCCACCAGCACGCCGACCAGGGGAGCGGTCGATGAGCAGTTCTTC. It codes for CATSTPTRGAVDEQFF. Based on the CDR3 plus reference TRBV15 and TRBJ2-1, the full variable domain is DAMVIQNPRYQVTQFGKPVTLSCSQTLNHNVMYWYQQKSSQAPKLLFHYYDKDFNNEADTPDNFQSRRPNTSFCFLDIRSPGLGDTAMYLCATSTPTRGAVDEQFFGPGTRLTVL.